This T cell receptor beta chain was obtained from a study of T cell clonotyping in hematopoietic cell transplantation. TCRdb's copy holds only in-frame clones and misses some; the assay was immunoSEQ multiplex PCR. The table shows over 10,000 clones, with 80% to 95% occurring only once. Study results and caveats: Broader posttransplant TCR repertoire diversity was predicted by graft donor and pretransplant recipient Inverse Simpson Index values. Recipient TCR diversity dropped after transplant; expanded clonotypes rose from day 30 to 180.

CDR1 is MNHNS and CDR2 is SASEGT in the germline V gene. V gave up 6 bases and J gave up 0 bases, with 8 bases separating them. CDR3 length: 13 amino acids. This clone was counted between two and nine times. Its antigen is currently unknown. The TCR sequence derives from a female patient aged 50-59 years who had an allogeneic stem cell transplant from an unrelated donor, so the T cells may come from the graft donor. Some clones in this sample may be carry-over from other donors' samples. The chain has TRBV6-1 and TRBJ1-1; no reliable D call. The starting material was PBMCs, obtained 100 days after allogeneic stem cell transplant. The CDR3 spells CASRLQVNTEAFF. For the CDR3, the DNA is TGTGCCAGCAGACTTCAAGTGAACACTGAAGCTTTCTTT.